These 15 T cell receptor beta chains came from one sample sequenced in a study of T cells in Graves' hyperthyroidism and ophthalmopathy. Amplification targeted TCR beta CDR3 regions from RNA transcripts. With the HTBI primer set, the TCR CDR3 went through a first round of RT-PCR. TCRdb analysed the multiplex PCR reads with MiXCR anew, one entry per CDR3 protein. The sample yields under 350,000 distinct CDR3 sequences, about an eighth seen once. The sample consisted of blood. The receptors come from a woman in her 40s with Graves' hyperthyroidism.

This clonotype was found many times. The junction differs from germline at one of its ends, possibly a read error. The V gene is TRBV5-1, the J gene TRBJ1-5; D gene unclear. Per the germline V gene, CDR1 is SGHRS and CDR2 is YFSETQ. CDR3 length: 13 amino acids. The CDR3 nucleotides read TGTGCCAGCAGTTTAGCGGGGAATCAGCCCCAGCATTTT. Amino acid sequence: CASSLAGNQPQHF.

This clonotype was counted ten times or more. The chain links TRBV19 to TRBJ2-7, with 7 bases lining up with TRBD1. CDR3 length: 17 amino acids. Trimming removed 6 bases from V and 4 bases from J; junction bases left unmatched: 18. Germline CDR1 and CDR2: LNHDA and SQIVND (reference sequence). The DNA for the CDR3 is TGTGCCAGTAGCCCCCAGACCGGACAGGAGGTCACATACGAGCAGTACTTC. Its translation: CASSPQTGQEVTYEQYF. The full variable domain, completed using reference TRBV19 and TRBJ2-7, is DGGITQSPKYLFRKEGQNVTLSCEQNLNHDAMYWYRQDPGQGLRLIYYSQIVNDFQKGDIAEGYSVSREKKESFPLTVTSAQKNPTAFYLCASSPQTGQEVTYEQYFGPGTRLTVT.

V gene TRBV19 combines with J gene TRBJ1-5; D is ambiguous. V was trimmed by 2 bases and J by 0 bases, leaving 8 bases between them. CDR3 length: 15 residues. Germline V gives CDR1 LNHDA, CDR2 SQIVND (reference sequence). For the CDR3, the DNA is TGTGCCAGTAGTATACAGGATTATAGCAATCAGCCCCAGCATTTT. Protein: CASSIQDYSNQPQHF. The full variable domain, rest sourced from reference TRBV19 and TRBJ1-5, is DGGITQSPKYLFRKEGQNVTLSCEQNLNHDAMYWYRQDPGQGLRLIYYSQIVNDFQKGDIAEGYSVSREKKESFPLTVTSAQKNPTAFYLCASSIQDYSNQPQHFGDGTRLSIL.

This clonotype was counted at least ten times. The CDR3: CASSLAREDEAFF. CDR3 nucleotides: TGTGCCAGCAGCTTAGCCAGGGAGGATGAAGCTTTCTTT. The chain has TRBV7-3 and TRBJ1-1, with D perhaps matching TRBD1 (5 bases). CDR1 is SGHTA, CDR2 FQGTGA, per germline. The CDR3 has 13 residues. V dropped 2 bases and J dropped 7 bases, with 11 bases sitting between them.

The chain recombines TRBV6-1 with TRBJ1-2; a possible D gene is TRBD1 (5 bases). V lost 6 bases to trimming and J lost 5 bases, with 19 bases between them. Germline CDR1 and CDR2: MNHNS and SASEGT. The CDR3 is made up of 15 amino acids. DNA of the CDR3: TGTGCCAGCAGGGACGGGACGGTGGACTTATATGGCTACACCTTC. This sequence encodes CASRDGTVDLYGYTF.

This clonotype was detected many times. As DNA, the CDR3 is TGTGCCAGCAGCTTCAGGTTCGCGAGCGGGAGGGCCGACGAGCAGTACTTC. As protein: CASSFRFASGRADEQYF. The chain couples TRBV11-2 to TRBJ2-7, with 10 bases fitting TRBD2. Trimming took 3 bases from V and 5 from J; bases not matched to a gene: 13. Germline CDR1 SGHAT, CDR2 FQNNGV. This CDR3 spans 17 amino acids.

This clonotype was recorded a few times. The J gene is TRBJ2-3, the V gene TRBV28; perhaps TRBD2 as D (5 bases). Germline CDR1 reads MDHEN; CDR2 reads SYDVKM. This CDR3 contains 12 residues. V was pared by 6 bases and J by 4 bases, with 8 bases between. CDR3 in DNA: TGTGCCAGCAGGGAGGTGTCAGATACGCAGTATTTT. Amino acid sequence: CASREVSDTQYF.

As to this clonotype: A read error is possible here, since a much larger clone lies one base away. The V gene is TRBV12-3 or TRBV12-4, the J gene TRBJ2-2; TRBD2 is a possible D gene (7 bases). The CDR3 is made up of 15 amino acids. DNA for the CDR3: TGTGCCAGCAGTTTACGGGGGGCGGGCACCGGGGGGCTGTTTTTT. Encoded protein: CASSLRGAGTGGLFF.

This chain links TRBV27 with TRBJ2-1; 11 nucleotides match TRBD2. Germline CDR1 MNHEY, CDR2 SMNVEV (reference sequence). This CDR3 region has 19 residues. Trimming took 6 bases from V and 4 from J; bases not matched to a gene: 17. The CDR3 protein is CASRFRSSRTSGSYNEQFF. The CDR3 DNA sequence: TGTGCCAGCAGATTTAGGAGCAGCCGGACTAGCGGGTCTTACAATGAGCAGTTCTTC.

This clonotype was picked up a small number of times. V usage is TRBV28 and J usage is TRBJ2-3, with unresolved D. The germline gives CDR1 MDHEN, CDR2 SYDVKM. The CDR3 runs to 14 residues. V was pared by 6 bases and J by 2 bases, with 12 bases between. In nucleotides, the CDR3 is TGTGCCAGCAGAAACGGACCTTACACAGATACGCAGTATTTT. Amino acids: CASRNGPYTDTQYF. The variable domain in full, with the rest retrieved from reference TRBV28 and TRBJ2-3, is DVKVTQSSRYLVKRTGEKVFLECVQDMDHENMFWYRQDPGLGLRLIYFSYDVKMKEKGDIPEGYSVSREKKERFSLILESASTNQTSMYLCASRNGPYTDTQYFGPGTRLTVL.

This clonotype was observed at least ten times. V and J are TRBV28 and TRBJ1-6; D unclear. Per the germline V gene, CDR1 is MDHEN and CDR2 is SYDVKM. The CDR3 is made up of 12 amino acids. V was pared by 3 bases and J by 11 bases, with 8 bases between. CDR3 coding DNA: TGTGCCAGCAGTTTCTCGACGCCACCCCTCCACTTT. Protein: CASSFSTPPLHF. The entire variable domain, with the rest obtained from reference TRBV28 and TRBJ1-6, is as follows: DVKVTQSSRYLVKRTGEKVFLECVQDMDHENMFWYRQDPGLGLRLIYFSYDVKMKEKGDIPEGYSVSREKKERFSLILESASTNQTSMYLCASSFSTPPLHFGNGTRLTVT.

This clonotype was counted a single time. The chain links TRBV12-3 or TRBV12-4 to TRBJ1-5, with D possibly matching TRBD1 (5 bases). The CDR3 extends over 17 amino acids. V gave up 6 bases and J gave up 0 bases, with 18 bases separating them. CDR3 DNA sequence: TGTGCCAGCAGCCCACCCTTGGCGGGGGATAGCAATCAGCCCCAGCATTTT. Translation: CASSPPLAGDSNQPQHF.

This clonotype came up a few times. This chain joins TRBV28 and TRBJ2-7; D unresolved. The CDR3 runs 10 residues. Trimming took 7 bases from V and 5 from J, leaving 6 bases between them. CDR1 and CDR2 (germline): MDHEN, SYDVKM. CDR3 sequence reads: CASTGNEQYF. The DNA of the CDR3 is TGTGCCAGCACAGGTAACGAGCAGTACTTC.

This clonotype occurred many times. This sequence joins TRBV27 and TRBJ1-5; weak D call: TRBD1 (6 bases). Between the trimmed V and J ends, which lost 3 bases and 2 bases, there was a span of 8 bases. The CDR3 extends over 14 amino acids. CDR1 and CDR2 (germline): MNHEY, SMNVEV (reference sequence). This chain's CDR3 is CASSFSGGNQPQHF. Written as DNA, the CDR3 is TGTGCCAGCAGTTTTTCAGGGGGCAATCAGCCCCAGCATTTT.

CDR3 residues: CAWAPLAKNIQYF. The CDR3, as DNA: TGTGCCTGGGCCCCATTAGCCAAAAACATTCAGTACTTC. This chain uses TRBV30 with TRBJ2-4; D ambiguous. Trimming cost V 5 bases and J 0 bases, with 8 bases left between them. CDR1 GTSNPN and CDR2 SVGIG come from the germline V gene (reference sequence). The CDR3 extends over 13 amino acids.